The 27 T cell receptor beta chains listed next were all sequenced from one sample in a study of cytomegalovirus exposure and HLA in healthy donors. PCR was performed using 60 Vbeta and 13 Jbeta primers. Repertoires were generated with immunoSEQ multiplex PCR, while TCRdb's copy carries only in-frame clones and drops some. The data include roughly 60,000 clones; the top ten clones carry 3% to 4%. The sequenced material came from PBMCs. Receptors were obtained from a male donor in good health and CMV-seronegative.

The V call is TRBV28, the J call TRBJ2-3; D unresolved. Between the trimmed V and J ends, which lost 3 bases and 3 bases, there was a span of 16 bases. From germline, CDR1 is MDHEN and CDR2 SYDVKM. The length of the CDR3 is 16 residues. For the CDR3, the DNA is TGTGCCAGCAGTTTCAGAAGCACCTTCAGGACAGATACGCAGTATTTT. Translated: CASSFRSTFRTDTQYF.

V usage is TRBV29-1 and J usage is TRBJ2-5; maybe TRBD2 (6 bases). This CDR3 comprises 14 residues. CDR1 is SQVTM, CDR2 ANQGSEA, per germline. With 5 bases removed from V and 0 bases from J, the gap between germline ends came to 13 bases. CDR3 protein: CSVKGRRHQETQYF. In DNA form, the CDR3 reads TGCAGCGTTAAAGGGAGGCGGCACCAAGAGACCCAGTACTTC.

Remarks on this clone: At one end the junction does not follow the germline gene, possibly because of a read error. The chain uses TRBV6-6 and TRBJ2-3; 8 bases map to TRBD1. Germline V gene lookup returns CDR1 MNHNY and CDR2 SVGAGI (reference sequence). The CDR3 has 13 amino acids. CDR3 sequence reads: CAAGDRHTDKQYF. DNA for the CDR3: TGTGCCGCTGGGGACAGGCACACAGATAAGCAGTATTTT.

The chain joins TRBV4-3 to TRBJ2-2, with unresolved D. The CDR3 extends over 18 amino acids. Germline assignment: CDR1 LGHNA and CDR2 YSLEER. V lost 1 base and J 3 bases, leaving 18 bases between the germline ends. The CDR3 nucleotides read TGCGCCAGCAGCCAAGCTGTAGTCGCGCGCGGAGACACCGGGGAGCTGTTTTTT. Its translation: CASSQAVVARGDTGELFF.

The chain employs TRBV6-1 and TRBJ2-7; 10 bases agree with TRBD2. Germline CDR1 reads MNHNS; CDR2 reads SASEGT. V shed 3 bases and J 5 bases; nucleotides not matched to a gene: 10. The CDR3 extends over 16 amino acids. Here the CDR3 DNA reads TGTGCCAGCAGTGACGAGGGGCTAGCGGGAGTCGACGAGCAGTACTTC. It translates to CASSDEGLAGVDEQYF.

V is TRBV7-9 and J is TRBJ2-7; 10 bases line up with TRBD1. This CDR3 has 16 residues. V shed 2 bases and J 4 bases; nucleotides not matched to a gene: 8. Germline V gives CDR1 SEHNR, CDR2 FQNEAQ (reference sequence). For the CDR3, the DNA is TGTGCCAGCAGCTTATCTGGACAGGGGGTAACGTACGAGCAGTACTTC. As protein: CASSLSGQGVTYEQYF.

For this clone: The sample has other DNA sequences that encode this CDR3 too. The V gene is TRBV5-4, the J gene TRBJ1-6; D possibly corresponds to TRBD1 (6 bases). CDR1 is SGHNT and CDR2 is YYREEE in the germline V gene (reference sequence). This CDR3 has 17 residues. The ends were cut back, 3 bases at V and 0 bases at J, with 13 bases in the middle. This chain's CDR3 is CASSSQGRSSYNSPLHF. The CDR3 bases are TGTGCCAGCAGCTCACAGGGCCGTAGCTCCTATAATTCACCCCTCCACTTT.

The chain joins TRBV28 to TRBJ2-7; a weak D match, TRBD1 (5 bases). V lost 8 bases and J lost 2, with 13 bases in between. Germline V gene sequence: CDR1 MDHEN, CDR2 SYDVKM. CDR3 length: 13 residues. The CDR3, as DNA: TGTGCCAGCGTCAGGACAAGCCCCTACGAGCAGTACTTC. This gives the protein CASVRTSPYEQYF.

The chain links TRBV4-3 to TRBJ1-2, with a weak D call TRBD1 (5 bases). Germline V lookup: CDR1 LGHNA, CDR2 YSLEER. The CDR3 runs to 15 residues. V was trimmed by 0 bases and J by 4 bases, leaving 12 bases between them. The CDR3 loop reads CASSQDQGFPYGYTF. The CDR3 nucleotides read TGCGCCAGCAGCCAAGATCAGGGTTTCCCCTATGGCTACACCTTC.

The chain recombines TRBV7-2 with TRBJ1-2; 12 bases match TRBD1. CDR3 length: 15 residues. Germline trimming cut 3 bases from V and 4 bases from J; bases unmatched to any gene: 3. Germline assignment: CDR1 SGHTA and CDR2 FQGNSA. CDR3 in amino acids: CASSFGTGGGYGYTF. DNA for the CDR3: TGTGCCAGCAGCTTCGGGACAGGGGGCGGCTATGGCTACACCTTC.

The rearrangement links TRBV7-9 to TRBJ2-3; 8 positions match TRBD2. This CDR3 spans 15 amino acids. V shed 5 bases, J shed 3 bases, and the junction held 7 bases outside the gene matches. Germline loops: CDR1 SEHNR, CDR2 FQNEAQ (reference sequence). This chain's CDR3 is CASSTGLGETDTQYF. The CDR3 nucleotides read TGTGCCAGCAGCACGGGACTAGGGGAGACAGATACGCAGTATTTT.

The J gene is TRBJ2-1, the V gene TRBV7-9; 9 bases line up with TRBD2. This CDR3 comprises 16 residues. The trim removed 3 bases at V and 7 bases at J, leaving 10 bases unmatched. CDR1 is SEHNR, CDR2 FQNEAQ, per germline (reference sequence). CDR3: CASSLFGGRVVNEQFF. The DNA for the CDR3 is TGTGCCAGCAGCTTGTTCGGCGGGAGGGTCGTAAATGAGCAGTTCTTC.

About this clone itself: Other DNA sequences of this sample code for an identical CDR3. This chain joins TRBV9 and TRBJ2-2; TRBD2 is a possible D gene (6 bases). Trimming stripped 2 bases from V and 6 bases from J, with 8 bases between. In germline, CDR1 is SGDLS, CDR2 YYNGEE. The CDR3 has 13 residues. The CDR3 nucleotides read TGTGCCAGCAGCGTTGCGGGGTCCGGGGAGCTGTTTTTT. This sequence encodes CASSVAGSGELFF.

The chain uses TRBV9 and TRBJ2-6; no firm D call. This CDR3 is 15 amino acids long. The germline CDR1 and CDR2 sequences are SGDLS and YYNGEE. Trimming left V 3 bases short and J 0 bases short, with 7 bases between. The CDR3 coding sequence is TGTGCCAGCAGCGCGCAGTCCTCTGGGGCCAACGTCCTGACTTTC. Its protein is CASSAQSSGANVLTF.

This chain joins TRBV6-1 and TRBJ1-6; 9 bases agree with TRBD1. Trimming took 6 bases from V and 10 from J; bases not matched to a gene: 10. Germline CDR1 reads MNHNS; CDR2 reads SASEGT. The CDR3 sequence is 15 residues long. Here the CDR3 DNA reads TGTGCCAGCAGCCCCCGGGACAGGGTAGGGTCACCCCTCCACTTT. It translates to CASSPRDRVGSPLHF.

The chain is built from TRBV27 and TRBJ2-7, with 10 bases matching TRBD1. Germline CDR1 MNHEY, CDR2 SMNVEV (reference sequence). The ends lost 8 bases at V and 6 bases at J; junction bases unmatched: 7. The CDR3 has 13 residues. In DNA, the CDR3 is TGTGCCAGCGCCGACAGGGGGCAATCCGAGCAGTACTTC. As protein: CASADRGQSEQYF.

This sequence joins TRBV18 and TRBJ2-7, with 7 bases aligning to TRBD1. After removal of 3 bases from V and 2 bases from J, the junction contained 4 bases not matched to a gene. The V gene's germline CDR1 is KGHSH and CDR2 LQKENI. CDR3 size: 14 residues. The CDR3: CASSPRDSAYEQYF. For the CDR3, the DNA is TGTGCCAGCTCACCCCGGGACAGCGCCTACGAGCAGTACTTC. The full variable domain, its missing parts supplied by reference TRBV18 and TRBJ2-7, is NAGVMQNPRHLVRRRGQEARLRCSPMKGHSHVYWYRQLPEEGLKFMVYLQKENIIDESGMPKERFSAEFPKEGPSILRIQQVVRGDSAAYFCASSPRDSAYEQYFGPGTRLTVT.

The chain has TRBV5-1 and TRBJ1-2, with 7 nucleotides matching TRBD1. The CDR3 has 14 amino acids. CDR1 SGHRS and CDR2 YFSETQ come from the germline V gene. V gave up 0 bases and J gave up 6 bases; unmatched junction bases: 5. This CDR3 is CASSLDRGVDGYTF. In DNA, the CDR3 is TGCGCCAGCAGCTTGGACAGGGGAGTGGATGGCTACACCTTC.

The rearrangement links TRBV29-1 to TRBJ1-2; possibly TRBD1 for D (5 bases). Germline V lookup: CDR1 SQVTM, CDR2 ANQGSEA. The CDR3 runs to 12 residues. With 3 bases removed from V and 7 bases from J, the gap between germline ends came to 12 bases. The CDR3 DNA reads TGCAGCGTTGAGGTGGGGACTAGTGGCTACACCTTC. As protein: CSVEVGTSGYTF.

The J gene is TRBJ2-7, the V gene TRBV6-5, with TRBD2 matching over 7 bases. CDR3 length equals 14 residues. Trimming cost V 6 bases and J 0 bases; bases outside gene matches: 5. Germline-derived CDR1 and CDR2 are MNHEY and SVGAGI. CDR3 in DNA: TGTGCCAGCAGCCCCGGCGGGAGCTCCTACGAGCAGTACTTC. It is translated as CASSPGGSSYEQYF.

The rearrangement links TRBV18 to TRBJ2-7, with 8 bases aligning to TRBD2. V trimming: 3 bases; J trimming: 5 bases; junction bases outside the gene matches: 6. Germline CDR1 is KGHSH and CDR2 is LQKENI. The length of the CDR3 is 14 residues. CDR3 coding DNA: TGTGCCAGCTCACCGGGACTAGGCTCGGACGAGCAGTACTTC. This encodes CASSPGLGSDEQYF. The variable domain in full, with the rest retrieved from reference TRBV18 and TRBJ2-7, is NAGVMQNPRHLVRRRGQEARLRCSPMKGHSHVYWYRQLPEEGLKFMVYLQKENIIDESGMPKERFSAEFPKEGPSILRIQQVVRGDSAAYFCASSPGLGSDEQYFGPGTRLTVT.

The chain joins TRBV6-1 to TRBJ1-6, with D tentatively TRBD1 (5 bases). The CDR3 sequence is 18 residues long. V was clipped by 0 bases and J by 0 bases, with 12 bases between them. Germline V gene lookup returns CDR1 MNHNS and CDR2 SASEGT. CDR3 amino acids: CASSEAAGLSSYNSPLHF. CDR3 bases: TGTGCCAGCAGTGAAGCTGCAGGGCTCAGCTCCTATAATTCACCCCTCCACTTT.

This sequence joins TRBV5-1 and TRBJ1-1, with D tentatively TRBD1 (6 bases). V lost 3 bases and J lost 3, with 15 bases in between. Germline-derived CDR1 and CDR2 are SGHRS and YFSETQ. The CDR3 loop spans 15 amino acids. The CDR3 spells CASSSNTGHYTEAFF. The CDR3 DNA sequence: TGCGCCAGCAGCTCGAATACGGGACACTACACTGAAGCTTTCTTT. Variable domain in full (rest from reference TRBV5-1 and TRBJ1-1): KAGVTQTPRYLIKTRGQQVTLSCSPISGHRSVSWYQQTPGQGLQFLFEYFSETQRNKGNFPGRFSGRQFSNSRSEMNVSTLELGDSALYLCASSSNTGHYTEAFFGQGTRLTVV.

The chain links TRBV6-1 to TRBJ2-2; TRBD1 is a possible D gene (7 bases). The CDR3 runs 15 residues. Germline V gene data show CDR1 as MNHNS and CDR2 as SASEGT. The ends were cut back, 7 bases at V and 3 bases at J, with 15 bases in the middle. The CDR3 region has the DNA TGTGCCAGCAAGGAGGGGGCGCCGTACACCGGGGAGCTGTTTTTT. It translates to CASKEGAPYTGELFF.

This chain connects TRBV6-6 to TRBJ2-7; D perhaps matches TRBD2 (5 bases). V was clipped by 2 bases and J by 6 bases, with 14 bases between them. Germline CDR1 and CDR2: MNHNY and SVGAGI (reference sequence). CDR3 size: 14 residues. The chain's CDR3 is CASSYPGFAPEQYF. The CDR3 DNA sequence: TGTGCCAGCAGTTACCCGGGATTTGCCCCCGAGCAGTACTTC.

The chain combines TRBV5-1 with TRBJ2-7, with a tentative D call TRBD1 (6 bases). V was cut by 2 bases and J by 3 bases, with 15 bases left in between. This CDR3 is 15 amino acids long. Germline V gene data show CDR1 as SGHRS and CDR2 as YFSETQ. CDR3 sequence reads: CASSFVPGTNYEQYF. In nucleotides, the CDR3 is TGCGCCAGCAGCTTTGTTCCCGGGACAAACTACGAGCAGTACTTC.

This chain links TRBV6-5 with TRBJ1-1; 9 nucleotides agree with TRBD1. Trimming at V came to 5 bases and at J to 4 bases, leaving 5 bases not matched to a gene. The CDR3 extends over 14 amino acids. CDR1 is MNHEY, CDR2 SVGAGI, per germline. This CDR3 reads CASSPQGAGTEAFF. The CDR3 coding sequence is TGTGCCAGCAGTCCACAGGGGGCAGGCACTGAAGCTTTCTTT.